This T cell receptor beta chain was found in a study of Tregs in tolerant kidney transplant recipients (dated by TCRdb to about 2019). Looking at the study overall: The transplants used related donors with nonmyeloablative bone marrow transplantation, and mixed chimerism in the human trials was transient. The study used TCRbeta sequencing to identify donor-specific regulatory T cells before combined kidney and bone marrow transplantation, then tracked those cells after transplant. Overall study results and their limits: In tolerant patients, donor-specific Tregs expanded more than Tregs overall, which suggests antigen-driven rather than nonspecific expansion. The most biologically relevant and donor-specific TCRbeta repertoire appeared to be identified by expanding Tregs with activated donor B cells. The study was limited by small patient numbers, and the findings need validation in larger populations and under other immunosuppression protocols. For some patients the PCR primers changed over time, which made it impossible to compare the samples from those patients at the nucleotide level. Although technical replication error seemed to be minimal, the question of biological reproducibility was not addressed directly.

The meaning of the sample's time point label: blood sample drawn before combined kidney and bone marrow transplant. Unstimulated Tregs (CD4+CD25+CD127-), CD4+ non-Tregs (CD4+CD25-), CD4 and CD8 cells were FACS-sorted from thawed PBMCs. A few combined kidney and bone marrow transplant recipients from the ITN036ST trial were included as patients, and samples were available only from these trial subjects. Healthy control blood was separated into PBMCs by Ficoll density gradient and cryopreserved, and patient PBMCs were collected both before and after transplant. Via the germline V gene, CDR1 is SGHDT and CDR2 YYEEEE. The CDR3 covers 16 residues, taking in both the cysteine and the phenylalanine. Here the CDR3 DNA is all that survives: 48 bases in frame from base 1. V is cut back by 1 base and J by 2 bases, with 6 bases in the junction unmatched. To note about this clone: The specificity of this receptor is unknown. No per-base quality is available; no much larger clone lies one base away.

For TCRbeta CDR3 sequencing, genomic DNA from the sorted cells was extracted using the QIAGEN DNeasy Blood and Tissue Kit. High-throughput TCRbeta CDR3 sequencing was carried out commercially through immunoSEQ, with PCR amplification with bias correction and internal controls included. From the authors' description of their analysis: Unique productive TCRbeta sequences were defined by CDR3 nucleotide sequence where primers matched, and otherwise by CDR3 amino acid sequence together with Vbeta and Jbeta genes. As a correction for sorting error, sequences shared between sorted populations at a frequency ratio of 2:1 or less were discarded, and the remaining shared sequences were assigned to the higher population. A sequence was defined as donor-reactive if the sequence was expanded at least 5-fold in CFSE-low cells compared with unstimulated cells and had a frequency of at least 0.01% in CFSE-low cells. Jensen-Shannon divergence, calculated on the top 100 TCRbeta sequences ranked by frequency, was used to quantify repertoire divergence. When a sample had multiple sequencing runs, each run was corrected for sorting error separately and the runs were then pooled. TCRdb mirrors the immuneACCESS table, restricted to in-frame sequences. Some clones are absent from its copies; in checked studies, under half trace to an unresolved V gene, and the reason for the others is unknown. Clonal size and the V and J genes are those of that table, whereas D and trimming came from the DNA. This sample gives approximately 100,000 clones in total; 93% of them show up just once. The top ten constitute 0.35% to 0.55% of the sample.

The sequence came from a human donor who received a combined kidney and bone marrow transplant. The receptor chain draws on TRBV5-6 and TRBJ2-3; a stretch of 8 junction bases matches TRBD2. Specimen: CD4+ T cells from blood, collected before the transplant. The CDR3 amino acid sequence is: CASSLSAGGYTDTQYF. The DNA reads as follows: TGTGCCAGCAGCTTGTCTGCGGGGGGCTACACAGATACGCAGTATTTT.